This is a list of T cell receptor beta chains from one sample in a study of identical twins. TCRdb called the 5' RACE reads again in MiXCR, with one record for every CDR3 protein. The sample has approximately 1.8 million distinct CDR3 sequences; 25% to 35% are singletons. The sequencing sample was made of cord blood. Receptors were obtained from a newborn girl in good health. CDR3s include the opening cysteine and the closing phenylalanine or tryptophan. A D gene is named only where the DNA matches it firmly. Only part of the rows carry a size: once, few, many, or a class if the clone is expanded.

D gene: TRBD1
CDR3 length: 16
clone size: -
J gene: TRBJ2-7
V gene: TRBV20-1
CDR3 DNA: TGCAGTGGCCATAGTGGGACCGGGACAGGGTCCTACGAGCAGTACTTC
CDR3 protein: CSGHSGTGTGSYEQYF

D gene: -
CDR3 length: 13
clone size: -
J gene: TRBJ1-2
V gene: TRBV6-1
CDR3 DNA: TGTGCCAGCAGTGTCCGACAGTCCTATGGCTACACCTTC
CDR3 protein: CASSVRQSYGYTF

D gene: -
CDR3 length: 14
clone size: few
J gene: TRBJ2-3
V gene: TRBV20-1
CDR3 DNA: TGCAGTGCTAGCTTAGCGGATTCCACAGATACGCAGTATTTT
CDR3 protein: CSASLADSTDTQYF

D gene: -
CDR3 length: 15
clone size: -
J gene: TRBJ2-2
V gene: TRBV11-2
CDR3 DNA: TGTGCCAGCAGCTTAGTTGACGGGAGCACCGGGGAGCTGTTTTTT
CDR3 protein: CASSLVDGSTGELFF

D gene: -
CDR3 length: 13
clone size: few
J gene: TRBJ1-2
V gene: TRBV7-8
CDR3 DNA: TGTGCCAGCAGCTTAGGCAGTACGGATGGCTACACCTTC
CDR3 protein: CASSLGSTDGYTF

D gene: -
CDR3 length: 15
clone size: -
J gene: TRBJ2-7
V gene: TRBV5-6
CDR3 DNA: TGTGCCAGCAGCTTTGAGTCTACCCTACCCTACGAGCAGTACTTC
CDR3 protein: CASSFESTLPYEQYF

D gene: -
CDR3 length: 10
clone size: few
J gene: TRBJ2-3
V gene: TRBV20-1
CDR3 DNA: TGCAGTGCCCCCCCCGATACGCAGTATTTT
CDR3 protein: CSAPPDTQYF

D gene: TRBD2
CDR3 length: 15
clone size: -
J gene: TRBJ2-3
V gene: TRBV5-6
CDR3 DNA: TGTGCCAGCAGCCGGGGGGGATCGCGAAAGGATACGCAGTATTTT
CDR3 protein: CASSRGGSRKDTQYF

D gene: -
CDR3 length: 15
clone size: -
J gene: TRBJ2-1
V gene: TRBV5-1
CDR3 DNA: TGCGCCAGCAGCTTGCCTCTGGCGGCCTACAATAAGCAGTTCTTC
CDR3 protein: CASSLPLAAYNKQFF

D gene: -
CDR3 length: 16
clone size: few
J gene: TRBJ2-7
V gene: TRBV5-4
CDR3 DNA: TGTGCCAGCAGCTTGGCGGGTAGGGTCCGCACACACGAGCAGTACTTC
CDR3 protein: CASSLAGRVRTHEQYF

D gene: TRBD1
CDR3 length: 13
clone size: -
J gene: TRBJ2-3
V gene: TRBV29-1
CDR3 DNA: TGCAGCGGTGAGTTCCAGGGGGCAGATACGCAGTATTTT
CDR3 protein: CSGEFQGADTQYF

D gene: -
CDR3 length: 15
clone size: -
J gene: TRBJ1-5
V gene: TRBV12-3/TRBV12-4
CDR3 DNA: TGTGCCAGCAGTTTTGGGCTAGGGAGCAATCAGCCCCAGCATTTT
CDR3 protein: CASSFGLGSNQPQHF

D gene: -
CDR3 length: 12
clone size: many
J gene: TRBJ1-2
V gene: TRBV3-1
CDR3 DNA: TGTGCCAGCAGCTTGAACAGGGAGGGCTACACCTTC
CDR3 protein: CASSLNREGYTF

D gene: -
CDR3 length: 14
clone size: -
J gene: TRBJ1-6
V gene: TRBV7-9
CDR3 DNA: TGTGCCAGCAGCTCAGGACAGCCCTATTCACCCCTCCACTTT
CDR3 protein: CASSSGQPYSPLHF

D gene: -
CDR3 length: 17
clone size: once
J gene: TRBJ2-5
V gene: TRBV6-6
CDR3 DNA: TGTGCCAGCAGTTACTCGATGGTCCGGTCCGGGAAGGAGACCCAGTACTTC
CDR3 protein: CASSYSMVRSGKETQYF

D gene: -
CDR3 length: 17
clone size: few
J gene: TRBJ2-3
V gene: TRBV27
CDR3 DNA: TGTGCCAGCAGTTTTTCCCCAGGGGGGGATGGGACAGATACGCAGTATTTT
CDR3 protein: CASSFSPGGDGTDTQYF

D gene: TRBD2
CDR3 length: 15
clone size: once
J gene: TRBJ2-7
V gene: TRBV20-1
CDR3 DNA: TGCAGTGCTAGAATGGGACTAGTGGCCTACAATGAGCAGTACTTC
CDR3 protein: CSARMGLVAYNEQYF

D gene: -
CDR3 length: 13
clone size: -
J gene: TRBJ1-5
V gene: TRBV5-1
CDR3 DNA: TGCGCCAGCAGCTTCAGAAACAATCAGCCCCAGCATTTT
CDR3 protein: CASSFRNNQPQHF

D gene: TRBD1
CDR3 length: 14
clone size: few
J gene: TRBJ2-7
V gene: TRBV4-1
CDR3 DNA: TGCGCCAGCAGCCAACCGGGACAGGCCTACGAGCAGTACTTC
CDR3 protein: CASSQPGQAYEQYF

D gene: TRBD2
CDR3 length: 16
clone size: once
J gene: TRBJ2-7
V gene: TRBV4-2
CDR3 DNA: TGTGCCAGCAGCCAAGAGGGCGGGGGGACCTACAATGAGCAGTACTTC
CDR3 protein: CASSQEGGGTYNEQYF

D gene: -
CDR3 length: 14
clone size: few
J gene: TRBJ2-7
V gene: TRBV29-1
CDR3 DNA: TGCAGCGTTGGGTCGCGGAACTCCCCCTACGAGCAGTACTTC
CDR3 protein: CSVGSRNSPYEQYF

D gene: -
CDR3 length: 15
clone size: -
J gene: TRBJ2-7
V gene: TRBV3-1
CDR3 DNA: TGTGCCAGCAGTAAGCCTGCAGGGGGGTCCTACGAGCAGTACTTC
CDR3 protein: CASSKPAGGSYEQYF

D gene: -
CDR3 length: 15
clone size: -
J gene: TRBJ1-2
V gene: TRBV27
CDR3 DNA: TGTGCCAGCAGTTTCACTTCGCAGGGGAACTATGGCTACACCTTC
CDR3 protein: CASSFTSQGNYGYTF

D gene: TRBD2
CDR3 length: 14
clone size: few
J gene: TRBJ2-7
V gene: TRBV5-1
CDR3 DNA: TGCGCCAGCAGCTTAGGGACTAGTAACTACGAGCAGTACTTC
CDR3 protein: CASSLGTSNYEQYF

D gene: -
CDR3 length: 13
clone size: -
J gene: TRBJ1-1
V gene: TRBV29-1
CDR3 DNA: TGCAGCGCCGGACAGTGGAACACTGGTGAAGCTTTCTTT
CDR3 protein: CSAGQWNTGEAFF

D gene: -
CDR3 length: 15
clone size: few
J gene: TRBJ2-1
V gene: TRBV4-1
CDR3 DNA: TGCGCCAGCAGCCAGGCTAGGAACCTCTACAATGAGCAGTTCTTC
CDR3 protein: CASSQARNLYNEQFF